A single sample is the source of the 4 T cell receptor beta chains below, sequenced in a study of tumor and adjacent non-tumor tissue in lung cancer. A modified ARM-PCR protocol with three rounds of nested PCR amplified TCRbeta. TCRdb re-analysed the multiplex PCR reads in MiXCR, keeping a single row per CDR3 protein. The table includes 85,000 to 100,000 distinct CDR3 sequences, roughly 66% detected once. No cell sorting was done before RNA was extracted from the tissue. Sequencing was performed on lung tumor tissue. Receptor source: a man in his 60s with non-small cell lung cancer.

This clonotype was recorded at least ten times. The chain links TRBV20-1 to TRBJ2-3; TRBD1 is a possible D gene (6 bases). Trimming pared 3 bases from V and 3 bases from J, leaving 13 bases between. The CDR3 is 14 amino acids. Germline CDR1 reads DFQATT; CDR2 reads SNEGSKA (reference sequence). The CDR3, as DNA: TGCAGTGCTAGTTTAGAGGGGGTGACAGATACGCAGTATTTT. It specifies CSASLEGVTDTQYF.

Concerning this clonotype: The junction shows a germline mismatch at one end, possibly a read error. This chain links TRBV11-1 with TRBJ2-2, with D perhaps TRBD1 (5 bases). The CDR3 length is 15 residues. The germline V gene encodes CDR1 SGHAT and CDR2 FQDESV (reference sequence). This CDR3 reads CASSRAGSGTVELFF. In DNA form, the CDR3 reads TGTGCCAGTAGCCGTGCAGGGTCGGGCACCGTGGAGCTGTTTTTC. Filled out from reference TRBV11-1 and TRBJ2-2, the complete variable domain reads EAEVAQSPRYKITEKSQAVAFWCDPISGHATLYWYRQILGQGPELLVQFQDESVVDDSQLPKDRFSAERLKGVDSTLKIQPAELGDSAMYLCASSRAGSGTVELFFGEGSRLTVL.

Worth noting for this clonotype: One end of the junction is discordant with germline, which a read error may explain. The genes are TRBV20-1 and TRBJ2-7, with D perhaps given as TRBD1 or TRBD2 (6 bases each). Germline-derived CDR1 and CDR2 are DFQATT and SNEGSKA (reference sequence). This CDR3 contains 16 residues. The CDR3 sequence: CNARESLGGRAYEQYF. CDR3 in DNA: TGCAATGCTAGAGAGTCCCTGGGGGGCCGGGCCTACGAGCAGTACTTC.

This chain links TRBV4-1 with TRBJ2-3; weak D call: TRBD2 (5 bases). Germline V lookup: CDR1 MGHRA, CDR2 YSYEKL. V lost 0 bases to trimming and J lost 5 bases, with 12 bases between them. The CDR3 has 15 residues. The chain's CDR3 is CASSQDDMGRDTQYF. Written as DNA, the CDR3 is TGCGCCAGCAGCCAAGATGATATGGGGAGAGATACGCAGTATTTT.